This TCR beta chain appears in the sequencing data of a study of blood T cell repertoires in COVID-19 (dated by TCRdb to about 2020). Regarding the complete study: Samples from collaborators originated in the United States, Italy and Spain and spanned both the acute and convalescent phases of COVID-19. The prospective study material was composed of cDNA or gDNA derived from T cells, B-cell-depleted T cells, or PBMCs. Subjects who had been exposed to COVID-19, were actively infected with it, or had recovered from it provided the deeply sampled blood TCRbeta repertoires that made up the dataset. The repertoires were made available in a free public database intended to serve as a resource for research on the immune response to SARS-CoV-2. Samples came from the ongoing ImmuneRACE study (first 160 participants) plus 1,254 subjects from 6 global collaborators. The sample metadata nearly always contained a de-identified subject ID, COVID-19 status, age in years and sex. Where available, HLA class I and class II types were obtained from metadata supplied by the sample provider rather than from assay-based typing.

Each collaborating institution followed its own protocols to collect whole blood in K2EDTA tubes. For TCRbeta analysis, collaborator samples were shipped as frozen whole blood, as isolated PBMCs, or as DNA extracted from either sample type. Study-level results and caveats: How much clinical and demographic metadata was included differed by source and by participant, and the metadata was provided uncurated.

The immunoSEQ Assay, a bias-controlled multiplex PCR, was used to amplify TCRbeta CDR3 regions from genomic DNA. Per the authors' processing: The number of nucleated cells in each sample was estimated by amplification of reference gene primers within the assay. Sequence reads were collapsed and filtered to measure the absolute abundance of every unique TCRbeta CDR3 rearrangement. For each sample, productive Simpson clonality was calculated as the square root of Simpson's diversity index across productive rearrangements. The table comes from immuneACCESS by way of TCRdb, which keeps in-frame sequences with V and J called. Part of the clones is missing from these tables; in studies checked, under half for an unresolved V gene and the rest for unknown reasons. V and J calls and clone size are given by that table; D and trimming were obtained from the DNA. The sample data list more than 100,000 clones, and roughly 88% of these were observed just once. The ten biggest clones cover roughly 2.2% of the sample.

Notes on this clone: The antigen it binds to is not known. One base away there is no much larger clone; base qualities are not given.

Sequencing was carried out using peripheral blood. This sequence was found in an older man with active COVID-19.

The DNA reads TGTGCCAGAAGCCCGGCGAGGCGGTTGCTCTCGGTCACTGAAGCTTTCTTT. Translated, this gives CARSPARRLLSVTEAFF. The chain joins TRBV5-3 to TRBJ1-1; the D gene cannot be named for sure. TRBV5-3 is known as an ORF, though its function is uncertain. V is shortened by 4 bases, J by 4 bases, and the region joining them spans 23 bases. The CDR3 contains 17 residues, cysteine and phenylalanine counted. The sequence is cut down to CDR3 DNA, 51 bases in frame from base 1.